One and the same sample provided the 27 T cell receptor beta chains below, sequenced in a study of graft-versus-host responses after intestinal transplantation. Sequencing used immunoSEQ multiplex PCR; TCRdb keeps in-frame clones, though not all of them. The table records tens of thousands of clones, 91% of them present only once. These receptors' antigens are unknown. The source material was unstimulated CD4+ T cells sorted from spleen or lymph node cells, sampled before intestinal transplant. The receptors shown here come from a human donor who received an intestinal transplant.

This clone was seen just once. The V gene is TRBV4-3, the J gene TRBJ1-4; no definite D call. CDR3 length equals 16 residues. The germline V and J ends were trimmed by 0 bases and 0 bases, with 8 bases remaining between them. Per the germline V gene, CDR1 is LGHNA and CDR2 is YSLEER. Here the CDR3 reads CASSQDSLPTNEKLFF. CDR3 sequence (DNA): TGCGCCAGCAGCCAAGATAGTCTCCCAACTAATGAAAAACTGTTTTTT.

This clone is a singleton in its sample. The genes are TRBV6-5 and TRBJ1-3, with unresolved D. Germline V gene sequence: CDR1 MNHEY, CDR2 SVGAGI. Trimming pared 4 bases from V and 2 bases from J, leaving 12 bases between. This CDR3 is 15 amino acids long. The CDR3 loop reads CASSSGRSTGNTIYF. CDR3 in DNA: TGTGCCAGCAGTTCGGGGAGGAGTACTGGAAACACCATATATTTT.

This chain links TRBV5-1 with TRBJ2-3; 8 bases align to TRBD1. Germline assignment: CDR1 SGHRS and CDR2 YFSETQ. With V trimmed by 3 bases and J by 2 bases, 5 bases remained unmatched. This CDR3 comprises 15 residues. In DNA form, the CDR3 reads TGCGCCAGCAGCTCGCAGGGGGCGAACACAGATACGCAGTATTTT. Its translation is CASSSQGANTDTQYF.

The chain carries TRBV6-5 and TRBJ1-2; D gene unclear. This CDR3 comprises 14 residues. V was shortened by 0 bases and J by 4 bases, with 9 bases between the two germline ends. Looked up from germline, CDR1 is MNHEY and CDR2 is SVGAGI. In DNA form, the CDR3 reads TGTGCCAGCAGTTACTCTTTAGGGAGCTATGGCTACACCTTC. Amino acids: CASSYSLGSYGYTF.

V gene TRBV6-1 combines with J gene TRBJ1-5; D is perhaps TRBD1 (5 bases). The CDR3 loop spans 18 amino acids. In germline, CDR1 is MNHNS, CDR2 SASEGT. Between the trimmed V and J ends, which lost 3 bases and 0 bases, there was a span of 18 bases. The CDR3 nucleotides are TGTGCCAGCAGTGATATGGCAGGGTTTCCGTATAGCAATCAGCCCCAGCATTTT. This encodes CASSDMAGFPYSNQPQHF.

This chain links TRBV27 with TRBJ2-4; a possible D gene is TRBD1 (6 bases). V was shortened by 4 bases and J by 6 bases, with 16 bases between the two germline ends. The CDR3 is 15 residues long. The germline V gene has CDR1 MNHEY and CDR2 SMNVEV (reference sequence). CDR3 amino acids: CASSSHRESANIQYF. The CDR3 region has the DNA TGTGCCAGCAGTTCCCACAGGGAATCGGCAAACATTCAGTACTTC.

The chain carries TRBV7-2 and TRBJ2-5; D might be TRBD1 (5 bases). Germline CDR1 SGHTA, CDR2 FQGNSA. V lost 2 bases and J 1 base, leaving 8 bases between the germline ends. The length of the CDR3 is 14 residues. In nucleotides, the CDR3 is TGTGCCAGCAGCTTACAGGGAACCCAAGAGACCCAGTACTTC. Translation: CASSLQGTQETQYF.

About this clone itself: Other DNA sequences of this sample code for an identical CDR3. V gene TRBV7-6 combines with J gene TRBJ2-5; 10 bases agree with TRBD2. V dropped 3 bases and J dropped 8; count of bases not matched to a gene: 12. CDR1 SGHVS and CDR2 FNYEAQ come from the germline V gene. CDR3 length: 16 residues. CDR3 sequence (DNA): TGTGCCAGCAGCTTCGTAGGGCTAGCGGGGGTCGGAACCCAGTACTTC. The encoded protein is CASSFVGLAGVGTQYF.

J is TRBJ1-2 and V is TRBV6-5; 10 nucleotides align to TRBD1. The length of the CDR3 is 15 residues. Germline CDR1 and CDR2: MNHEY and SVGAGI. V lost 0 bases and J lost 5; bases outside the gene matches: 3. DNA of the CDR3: TGTGCCAGCAGTTACTCGGGACAGGGGACGTATGGCTACACCTTC. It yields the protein CASSYSGQGTYGYTF.

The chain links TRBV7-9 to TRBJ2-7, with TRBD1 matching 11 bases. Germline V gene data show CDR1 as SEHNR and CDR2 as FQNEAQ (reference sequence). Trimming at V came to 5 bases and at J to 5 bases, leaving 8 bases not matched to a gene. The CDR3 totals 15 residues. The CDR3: CASSLGTGGIHEQYF. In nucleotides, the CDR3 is TGTGCCAGCAGCCTCGGGACAGGGGGTATACACGAGCAGTACTTC.

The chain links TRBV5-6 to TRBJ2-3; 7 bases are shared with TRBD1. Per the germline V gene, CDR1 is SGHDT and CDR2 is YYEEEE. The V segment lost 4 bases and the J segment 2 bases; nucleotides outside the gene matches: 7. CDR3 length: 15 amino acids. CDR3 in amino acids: CASSRTGLSTDTQYF. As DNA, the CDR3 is TGTGCCAGCAGCCGGACAGGCCTATCCACAGATACGCAGTATTTT.

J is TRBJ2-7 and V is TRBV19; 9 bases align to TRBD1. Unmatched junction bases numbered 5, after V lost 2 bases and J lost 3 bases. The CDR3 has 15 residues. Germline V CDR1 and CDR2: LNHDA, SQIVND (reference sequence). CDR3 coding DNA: TGTGCCAGTAGTATAAGCCTGGGACAGGGCTACGAGCAGTACTTC. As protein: CASSISLGQGYEQYF.

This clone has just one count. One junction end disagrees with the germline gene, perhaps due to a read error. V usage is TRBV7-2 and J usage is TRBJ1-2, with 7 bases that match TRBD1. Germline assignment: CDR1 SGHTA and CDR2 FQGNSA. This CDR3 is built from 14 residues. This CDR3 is CASSLDPHAGGPRF. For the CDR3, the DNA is TGTGCCAGCAGCTTAGATCCTCACGCAGGGGGGCCCAGATTC.

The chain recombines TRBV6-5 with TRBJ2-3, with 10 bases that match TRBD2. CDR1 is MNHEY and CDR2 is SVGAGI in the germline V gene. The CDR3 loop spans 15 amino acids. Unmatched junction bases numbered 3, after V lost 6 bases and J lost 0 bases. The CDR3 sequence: CASRSSGGSTDTQYF. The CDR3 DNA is TGTGCCAGCAGGTCTAGCGGGGGTAGCACAGATACGCAGTATTTT.

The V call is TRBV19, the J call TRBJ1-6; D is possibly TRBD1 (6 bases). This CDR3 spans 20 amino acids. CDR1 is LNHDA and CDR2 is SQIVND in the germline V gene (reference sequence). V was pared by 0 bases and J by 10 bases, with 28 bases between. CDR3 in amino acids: CASSIEDRNRALGLTSPLHF. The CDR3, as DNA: TGTGCCAGTAGTATAGAAGACAGGAACAGGGCGCTGGGCCTAACGTCACCCCTCCACTTT.

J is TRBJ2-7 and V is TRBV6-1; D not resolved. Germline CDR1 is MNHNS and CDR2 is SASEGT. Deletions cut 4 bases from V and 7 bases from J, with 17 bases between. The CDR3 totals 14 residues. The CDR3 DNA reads TGTGCCAGCAGTGTTGGCCCTTCCTTATGGGAGCAGTACTTC. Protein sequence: CASSVGPSLWEQYF.

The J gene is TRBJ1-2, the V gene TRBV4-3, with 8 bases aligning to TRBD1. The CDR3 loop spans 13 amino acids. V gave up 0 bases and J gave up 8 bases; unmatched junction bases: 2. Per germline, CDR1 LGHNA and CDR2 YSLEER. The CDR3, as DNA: TGCGCCAGCAGCCAAGACAGGGGGCAAGGCTACACCTTC. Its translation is CASSQDRGQGYTF.

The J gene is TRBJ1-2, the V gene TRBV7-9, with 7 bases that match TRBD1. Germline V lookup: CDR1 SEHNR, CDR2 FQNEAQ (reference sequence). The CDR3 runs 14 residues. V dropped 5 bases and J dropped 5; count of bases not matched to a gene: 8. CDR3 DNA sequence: TGTGCCAGCAGCCCGGGTACGGGACAGTATGGCTACACCTTC. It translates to CASSPGTGQYGYTF. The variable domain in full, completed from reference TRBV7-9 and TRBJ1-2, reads DTGVSQNPRHKITKRGQNVTFRCDPISEHNRLYWYRQTLGQGPEFLTYFQNEAQLEKSRLLSDRFSAERPKGSFSTLEIQRTEQGDSAMYLCASSPGTGQYGYTFGSGTRLTVV.

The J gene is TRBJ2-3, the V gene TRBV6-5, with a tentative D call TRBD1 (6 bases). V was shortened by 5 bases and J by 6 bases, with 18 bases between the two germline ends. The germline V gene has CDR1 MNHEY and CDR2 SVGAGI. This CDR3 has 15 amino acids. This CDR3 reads CASSKVQGRLDTQYF. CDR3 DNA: TGTGCCAGCAGTAAGGTACAGGGAAGGTTGGATACGCAGTATTTT.

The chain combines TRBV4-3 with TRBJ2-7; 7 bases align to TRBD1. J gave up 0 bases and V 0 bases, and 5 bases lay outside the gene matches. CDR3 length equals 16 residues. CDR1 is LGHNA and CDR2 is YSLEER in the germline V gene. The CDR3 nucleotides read TGCGCCAGCAGCCAAGAGACAGGGCCGAGCTCCTACGAGCAGTACTTC. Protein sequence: CASSQETGPSSYEQYF.

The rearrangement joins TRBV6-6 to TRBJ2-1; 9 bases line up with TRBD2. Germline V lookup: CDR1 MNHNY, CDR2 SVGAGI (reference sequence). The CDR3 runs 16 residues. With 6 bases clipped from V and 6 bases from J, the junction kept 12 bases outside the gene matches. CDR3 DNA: TGTGCCAGCAGGACTAGCGGCAGGGGCTCTCGCAATGAGCAGTTCTTC. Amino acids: CASRTSGRGSRNEQFF.

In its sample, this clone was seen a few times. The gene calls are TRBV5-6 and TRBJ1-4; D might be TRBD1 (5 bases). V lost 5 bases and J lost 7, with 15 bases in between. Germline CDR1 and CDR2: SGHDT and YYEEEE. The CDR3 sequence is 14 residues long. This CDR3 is CASSSAGMGEKLFF. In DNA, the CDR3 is TGTGCCAGCAGTTCCGCAGGGATGGGTGAAAAACTGTTTTTT.

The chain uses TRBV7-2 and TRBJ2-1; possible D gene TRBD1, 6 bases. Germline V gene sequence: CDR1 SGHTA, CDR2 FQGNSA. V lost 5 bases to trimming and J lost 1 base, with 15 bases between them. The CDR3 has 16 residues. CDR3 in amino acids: CASSPRGQGSYNEQFF. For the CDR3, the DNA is TGTGCCAGCAGCCCCAGAGGGCAGGGGTCCTACAATGAGCAGTTCTTC.

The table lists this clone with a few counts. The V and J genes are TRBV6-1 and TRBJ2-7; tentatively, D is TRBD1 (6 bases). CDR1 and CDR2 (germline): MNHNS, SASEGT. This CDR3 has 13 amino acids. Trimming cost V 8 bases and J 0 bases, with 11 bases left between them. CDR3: CASARDNSYEQYF. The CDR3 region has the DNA TGTGCCAGCGCTCGGGACAACTCCTACGAGCAGTACTTC.

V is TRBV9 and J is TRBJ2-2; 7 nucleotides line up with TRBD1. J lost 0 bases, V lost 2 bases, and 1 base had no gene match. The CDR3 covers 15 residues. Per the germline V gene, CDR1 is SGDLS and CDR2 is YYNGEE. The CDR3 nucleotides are TGTGCCAGCAGCGTCGGGACAGCGAACACCGGGGAGCTGTTTTTT. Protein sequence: CASSVGTANTGELFF.

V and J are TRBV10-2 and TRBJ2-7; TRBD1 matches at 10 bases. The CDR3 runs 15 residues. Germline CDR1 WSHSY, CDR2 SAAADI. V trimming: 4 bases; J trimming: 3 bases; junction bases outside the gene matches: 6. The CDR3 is CASSAPGQGYYEQYF. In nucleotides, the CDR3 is TGCGCCAGCAGTGCACCGGGACAGGGGTACTACGAGCAGTACTTC.

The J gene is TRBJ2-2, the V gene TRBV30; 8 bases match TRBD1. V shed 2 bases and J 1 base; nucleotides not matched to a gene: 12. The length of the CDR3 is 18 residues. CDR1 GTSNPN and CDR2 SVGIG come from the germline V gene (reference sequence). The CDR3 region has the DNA TGTGCCTGGAGTCTTCCTCCATTCGGGACAGGGAACACCGGGGAGCTGTTTTTT. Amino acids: CAWSLPPFGTGNTGELFF. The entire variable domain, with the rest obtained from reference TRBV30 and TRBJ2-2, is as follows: SQTIHQWPATLVQPVGSPLSLECTVEGTSNPNLYWYRQAAGRGLQLLFYSVGIGQISSEVPQNLSASRPQDRQFILSSKKLLLSDSGFYLCAWSLPPFGTGNTGELFFGEGSRLTVL.